These 31 T cell receptor beta chains were all obtained from the same sample, sequenced in a study of cytomegalovirus exposure and HLA in healthy donors. Amplification used 60 Vbeta primers and 13 Jbeta primers. Assay used: immunoSEQ multiplex PCR; TCRdb lists only in-frame clones, some missing. The sample lists tens of thousands of clones; around 84% were seen once. The material sequenced was PBMCs. The receptors originated from a human donor in good health.

The V gene is TRBV7-2, the J gene TRBJ2-7; the D is unclear. Between the trimmed V and J ends, which lost 5 bases and 2 bases, there was a span of 10 bases. CDR1 and CDR2 from the germline V gene are SGHTA and FQGNSA. This CDR3 contains 13 residues. CDR3 nucleotide sequence: TGTGCCAGCAGCCCCTTCGACACCTACGAGCAGTACTTC. It is translated as CASSPFDTYEQYF.

V and J are TRBV7-8 and TRBJ1-3; 7 bases align to TRBD1. The CDR3 covers 16 residues. With 5 bases clipped from V and 4 bases from J, the junction kept 11 bases outside the gene matches. CDR1 SGHVS and CDR2 FQNEAQ come from the germline V gene. CDR3 in amino acids: CASSLSAGGLGNTIYF. CDR3 nucleotide sequence: TGTGCCAGCAGCCTCTCGGCAGGGGGGTTAGGAAACACCATATATTTT.

The chain joins TRBV6-6 to TRBJ2-5; D gene uncertain. The end of the DNA aligns better with TRBJ2-7, so the J call may be wrong. Germline CDR1 and CDR2: MNHNY and SVGAGI (reference sequence). The CDR3 runs 13 residues. CDR3 DNA sequence: TGTGCCAGCAGTTACTCTAGCTCCTACGAGCAGTACTTC. Amino acid sequence: CASSYSSSYEQYF.

As DNA, the CDR3 is TGTGCCAGCAGCCTACAGGGGGCCCAAACTAGCACAGATACGCAGTATTTT. This encodes CASSLQGAQTSTDTQYF. V gene TRBV5-4 combines with J gene TRBJ2-3, with 9 bases aligning to TRBD1. This CDR3 has 17 residues. Per germline, CDR1 SGHNT and CDR2 YYREEE (reference sequence). J lost 0 bases, V lost 4 bases, and 9 bases had no gene match.

The chain employs TRBV27 and TRBJ1-1; D is possibly TRBD1 (5 bases). This CDR3 region has 14 residues. V lost 7 bases to trimming and J lost 0 bases, with 12 bases between them. From germline, CDR1 is MNHEY and CDR2 SMNVEV (reference sequence). CDR3 region: CASKAGKLNTEAFF. The CDR3, as DNA: TGTGCCAGCAAGGCAGGGAAGTTGAACACTGAAGCTTTCTTT.

The chain uses TRBV2 and TRBJ1-5; D may be TRBD1 (6 bases). V was trimmed by 8 bases and J by 4 bases, leaving 12 bases between them. The CDR3 consists of 13 residues. The V gene's germline CDR1 is SNHLY and CDR2 FYNNEI. The DNA of the CDR3 is TGTGCCAGCCAGGGGACGGGAAATCAGCCCCAGCATTTT. As protein: CASQGTGNQPQHF. The whole variable domain, remainder taken from reference TRBV2 and TRBJ1-5, is EPEVTQTPSHQVTQMGQEVILRCVPISNHLYFYWYRQILGQKVEFLVSFYNNEISEKSEIFDDQFSVERPDGSNFTLKIRSTKLEDSAMYFCASQGTGNQPQHFGDGTRLSIL.

This chain uses TRBV7-3 with TRBJ2-1; 7 nucleotides align to TRBD2. V lost 1 base to trimming and J lost 4 bases; unmatched junction nucleotides: 7. CDR3 size: 16 residues. Germline V lookup: CDR1 SGHTA, CDR2 FQGTGA. CDR3 protein: CASSLKHSGRYNEQFF. The CDR3 nucleotides read TGTGCCAGCAGCTTAAAGCATAGCGGGCGGTACAATGAGCAGTTCTTC. Variable domain in full (rest from reference TRBV7-3 and TRBJ2-1): GAGVSQTPSNKVTEKGKYVELRCDPISGHTALYWYRQSLGQGPEFLIYFQGTGAADDSGLPNDRFFAVRPEGSVSTLKIQRTERGDSAVYLCASSLKHSGRYNEQFFGPGTRLTVL.

Only a few counts were recorded for this clone. This chain connects TRBV14 to TRBJ2-1; TRBD1 agrees at 8 bases. CDR3 length: 18 residues. Germline CDR1 SGHDN, CDR2 FVKESK. Germline trimming cut 2 bases from V and 0 bases from J; bases unmatched to any gene: 9. CDR3 bases: TGTGCCAGCAGCCAAAGCCACCCCGGACAGGGCTCCTACAATGAGCAGTTCTTC. Translated, it gives CASSQSHPGQGSYNEQFF.

In DNA form, the CDR3 reads TGTGCCAGCACGCGCCCGGGCTCCTACGAGCAGTACTTC. It yields the protein CASTRPGSYEQYF. The genes are TRBV18 and TRBJ2-7; D ambiguous. V lost 8 bases to trimming and J lost 0 bases, with 11 bases between them. Per germline, CDR1 KGHSH and CDR2 LQKENI. CDR3 length: 13 residues.

The V gene is TRBV28, the J gene TRBJ2-1; no clear D gene. The ends were cut back, 7 bases at V and 2 bases at J, with 6 bases in the middle. Germline CDR1 is MDHEN and CDR2 is SYDVKM. The CDR3 is 12 amino acids. CDR3 region: CASKEAYNEQFF. The DNA of the CDR3 is TGTGCCAGCAAAGAGGCCTACAATGAGCAGTTCTTC. The entire variable domain, with the rest obtained from reference TRBV28 and TRBJ2-1, is as follows: DVKVTQSSRYLVKRTGEKVFLECVQDMDHENMFWYRQDPGLGLRLIYFSYDVKMKEKGDIPEGYSVSREKKERFSLILESASTNQTSMYLCASKEAYNEQFFGPGTRLTVL.

This rearrangement joins TRBV25-1 to TRBJ2-1; TRBD1 matches at 7 bases. The V gene's germline CDR1 is MGHDK and CDR2 SYGVNS. This CDR3 region has 15 residues. The V and J ends lost 6 bases and 2 bases, in that order; junction bases with no gene match: 7. This CDR3 is CASRPQGSAYNEQFF. CDR3 bases: TGTGCCAGCAGACCACAGGGGAGCGCCTACAATGAGCAGTTCTTC.

The chain employs TRBV6-6 and TRBJ2-7; 9 bases align to TRBD1. After removal of 7 bases from V and 4 bases from J, the junction contained 8 bases not matched to a gene. Germline-derived CDR1 and CDR2 are MNHNY and SVGAGI (reference sequence). This CDR3 spans 14 amino acids. CDR3 coding DNA: TGTGCCAGCAACCTCGGACAGGGGTTGTACGAGCAGTACTTC. This translates into CASNLGQGLYEQYF.

The J gene is TRBJ2-3, the V gene TRBV7-2; the D gene is possibly TRBD2 (6 bases). This CDR3 spans 14 amino acids. V lost 5 bases to trimming and J lost 2 bases, with 11 bases between them. The germline V gene has CDR1 SGHTA and CDR2 FQGNSA. CDR3 loop: CASSARDFTDTQYF. The CDR3 region has the DNA TGTGCCAGCAGCGCGCGGGATTTCACAGATACGCAGTATTTT. Filled out from reference TRBV7-2 and TRBJ2-3, the complete variable domain reads GAGVSQSPSNKVTEKGKDVELRCDPISGHTALYWYRQSLGQGLEFLIYFQGNSAPDKSGLPSDRFSAERTGGSVSTLTIQRTQQEDSAVYLCASSARDFTDTQYFGPGTRLTVL.

This clone was seen more than once but under ten times. The chain joins TRBV6-1 to TRBJ1-5; no definite D call. Germline CDR1 reads MNHNS; CDR2 reads SASEGT. The CDR3 spans 13 residues. V lost 1 base, J lost 4 bases, and 5 bases lay in between. This CDR3 is CASSEDGNQPQHF. CDR3 sequence (DNA): TGTGCCAGCAGTGAAGACGGTAATCAGCCCCAGCATTTT.

The rearrangement joins TRBV15 to TRBJ2-1; D gene ambiguous. This CDR3 contains 13 residues. Per germline, CDR1 LNHNV and CDR2 YYDKDF (reference sequence). Trimming took off 0 bases at V and 10 bases at J, with 10 bases between the two ends. In DNA form, the CDR3 reads TGTGCCACCAGCAGAGATAGGCAGCGCGAGCAGTTCTTC. The encoded protein is CATSRDRQREQFF.

The rearrangement joins TRBV5-1 to TRBJ2-3, with 9 bases matching TRBD2. This CDR3 region has 16 residues. Germline assignment: CDR1 SGHRS and CDR2 YFSETQ. Losses at the gene ends were 2 bases for V and 4 bases for J; bases not matched to a gene: 8. The CDR3 is CASSFMAAGGADTQYF. The CDR3 coding sequence is TGCGCCAGCAGCTTTATGGCAGCGGGAGGTGCAGATACGCAGTATTTT. The variable domain in full, completed from reference TRBV5-1 and TRBJ2-3, reads KAGVTQTPRYLIKTRGQQVTLSCSPISGHRSVSWYQQTPGQGLQFLFEYFSETQRNKGNFPGRFSGRQFSNSRSEMNVSTLELGDSALYLCASSFMAAGGADTQYFGPGTRLTVL.

The table lists this clone with a count of one. This sequence joins TRBV15 and TRBJ2-1; D unresolved. V lost 1 base, J lost 3 bases, and 7 bases lay in between. Looked up from germline, CDR1 is LNHNV and CDR2 is YYDKDF (reference sequence). This CDR3 is 14 amino acids long. CDR3: CATSRGAHYNEQFF. The CDR3 region has the DNA TGTGCCACCAGCAGAGGAGCTCACTACAATGAGCAGTTCTTC.

The CDR3 nucleotides are TGTGCCAGCAGTGCCACAGGGGTCTTGCGTGACACCATATATTTT. It is translated as CASSATGVLRDTIYF. V and J are TRBV6-5 and TRBJ1-3, with 7 bases fitting TRBD1. V was pared by 5 bases and J by 8 bases, with 12 bases of the junction left unmatched. The CDR3 sequence is 15 residues long. Per the germline V gene, CDR1 is MNHEY and CDR2 is SVGAGI.

This sequence joins TRBV5-4 and TRBJ1-5; D unresolved. Germline-derived CDR1 and CDR2 are SGHNT and YYREEE (reference sequence). The ends were cut back, 0 bases at V and 1 base at J, with 11 bases in the middle. There are 16 residues in the CDR3. The DNA for the CDR3 is TGTGCCAGCAGCTTGGGGGCCCCGGGGAGCAATCAGCCCCAGCATTTT. Its protein product is CASSLGAPGSNQPQHF.

The rearrangement uses TRBV2 and TRBJ1-5; D call uncertain. The CDR3 extends over 13 amino acids. Trimming removed 5 bases from V and 2 bases from J, with 7 bases in between. Germline lookup yields CDR1 SNHLY and CDR2 FYNNEI. This CDR3 reads CASSWQGNQPQHF. The CDR3 coding sequence is TGTGCCAGCAGTTGGCAGGGCAATCAGCCCCAGCATTTT.

The rearrangement joins TRBV30 to TRBJ2-7; 10 bases line up with TRBD1. V trimming: 7 bases; J trimming: 0 bases; junction bases outside the gene matches: 6. Germline V gene lookup returns CDR1 GTSNPN and CDR2 SVGIG (reference sequence). This CDR3 contains 14 residues. The CDR3 sequence is CASGGDRGSYEQYF. The CDR3 coding sequence is TGTGCCTCCGGAGGGGACAGGGGCTCCTACGAGCAGTACTTC.

This clone occurred once. The chain couples TRBV27 to TRBJ2-7, with 7 nucleotides matching TRBD2. The germline gives CDR1 MNHEY, CDR2 SMNVEV (reference sequence). The CDR3 is 14 amino acids. V shed 0 bases and J 5 bases; nucleotides not matched to a gene: 4. The CDR3 region has the DNA TGTGCCAGCAGTTTATCCGGGAGGAACAACGAGCAGTACTTC. Translation: CASSLSGRNNEQYF.

The chain recombines TRBV5-1 with TRBJ1-2; 7 positions match TRBD1. Germline V lookup: CDR1 SGHRS, CDR2 YFSETQ. The CDR3 is 15 residues long. V lost 0 bases to trimming and J lost 4 bases; unmatched junction nucleotides: 6. CDR3 protein: CASSLDGGGSYGYTF. The CDR3 DNA is TGCGCCAGCAGCTTGGATGGAGGGGGCTCCTATGGCTACACCTTC.

This chain uses TRBV7-2 with TRBJ2-7; D not resolved. Looked up from germline, CDR1 is SGHTA and CDR2 is FQGNSA. Trimming pared 5 bases from V and 3 bases from J, leaving 8 bases between. This CDR3 is built from 12 residues. In DNA form, the CDR3 reads TGTGCCAGCAGCCCAAGCCACTACGAGCAGTACTTC. It translates to CASSPSHYEQYF. The variable domain in full, completed from reference TRBV7-2 and TRBJ2-7, reads GAGVSQSPSNKVTEKGKDVELRCDPISGHTALYWYRQSLGQGLEFLIYFQGNSAPDKSGLPSDRFSAERTGGSVSTLTIQRTQQEDSAVYLCASSPSHYEQYFGPGTRLTVT.

The chain links TRBV4-3 to TRBJ2-7; a possible D gene is TRBD2 (6 bases). Germline lookup yields CDR1 LGHNA and CDR2 YSLEER. This CDR3 contains 16 residues. Trimming shortened V by 1 base and J by 0 bases, and 13 bases separated the two germline ends. The CDR3: CASSQASSGSSYEQYF. In DNA, the CDR3 is TGCGCCAGCAGCCAAGCGAGTAGCGGAAGCTCCTACGAGCAGTACTTC.

The count of this clone is one. The chain has TRBV6-5 and TRBJ2-1; 9 nucleotides agree with TRBD1. In germline, CDR1 is MNHEY, CDR2 SVGAGI. Losses at the gene ends were 6 bases for V and 7 bases for J; bases not matched to a gene: 10. The CDR3 runs 15 residues. CDR3 nucleotides: TGTGCCAGCAGGCCACAGGGGGCAAGATCTAATGAGCAGTTCTTC. This sequence encodes CASRPQGARSNEQFF.

V gene TRBV4-2 combines with J gene TRBJ2-1; weak D call: TRBD2 (7 bases). With 0 bases removed from V and 4 bases from J, the gap between germline ends came to 19 bases. The V gene's germline CDR1 is LGHNA and CDR2 YNFKEQ. CDR3 length: 18 residues. CDR3: CASSQDNSGRGGYNEQFF. CDR3 DNA: TGTGCCAGCAGCCAAGATAACTCAGGGAGGGGGGGTTACAATGAGCAGTTCTTC.

This clone was seen only a few times. This chain joins TRBV6-4 and TRBJ2-4; tentatively, D is TRBD1 (6 bases). Germline lookup yields CDR1 MRHNA and CDR2 SNTAGT. The CDR3 covers 13 residues. The V gene lost 5 bases and the J gene lost 7 bases, with 12 bases spanning the gap. The CDR3: CASSQSTGNIQYF. The CDR3 bases are TGTGCCAGCAGTCAATCCACAGGGAACATTCAGTACTTC.

The V gene is TRBV7-2, the J gene TRBJ1-4, with D hard to call. The V end was cut by 2 bases, the J end by 3 bases, with 10 bases between. CDR3 length: 15 residues. Germline loops: CDR1 SGHTA, CDR2 FQGNSA. The CDR3, as DNA: TGTGCCAGCAGCTTATACGCCGGGGCTAATGAAAAACTGTTTTTT. It specifies CASSLYAGANEKLFF.

CDR3 DNA: TGTGCCAGCAGCCCACAGGGGAGGACAGATACGCAGTATTTT. Translation gives CASSPQGRTDTQYF. The genes are TRBV9 and TRBJ2-3, with TRBD1 as a possible D gene (7 bases). The CDR3 extends over 14 amino acids. Trimming cost V 4 bases and J 3 bases, with 12 bases left between them. Germline values: CDR1 SGDLS, CDR2 YYNGEE.

This clone was seen only a few times. This chain links TRBV7-2 with TRBJ2-7, with a weak D call TRBD2 (6 bases). Trimming removed 4 bases from V and 5 bases from J, with 12 bases in between. This CDR3 region has 13 residues. Germline V CDR1 and CDR2: SGHTA, FQGNSA. The CDR3 DNA is TGTGCCAGCAGCTCCCCTACGGGGGACGAGCAGTACTTC. This codes for CASSSPTGDEQYF. Full variable domain (missing parts from reference TRBV7-2 and TRBJ2-7): GAGVSQSPSNKVTEKGKDVELRCDPISGHTALYWYRQSLGQGLEFLIYFQGNSAPDKSGLPSDRFSAERTGGSVSTLTIQRTQQEDSAVYLCASSSPTGDEQYFGPGTRLTVT.